The TCR beta chain described here comes from a study of blood T cell repertoires in COVID-19. TCRdb keeps only in-frame clones here, not all; method: immunoSEQ multiplex PCR. The table lists hundreds of thousands of clones, about 87% of them singletons, with 0.87% in the top ten. Trimming stripped 5 bases from V and 1 base from J, with 14 bases between. The V gene's germline CDR1 is SGHTA and CDR2 FQGTGA. The CDR3 has 16 residues. The origin of this receptor is a man between 50 and 59 years old who had been exposed to COVID-19. The sequencing input was PBMCs or T cells enriched from blood (not recorded which). This chain connects TRBV7-3 to TRBJ2-2; perhaps TRBD2 as D (6 bases). CDR3 region: CASSTPGLGNTGELFF. CDR3 sequence (DNA): TGTGCCAGCAGCACTCCGGGACTCGGGAACACCGGGGAGCTGTTTTTT.